Reported below is one TCR beta chain. The antigen is not known. Through a sample-barcoded 5' primer and a J-beta primer mix, a second PCR was run for roughly 7 to 11 cycles. All cDNA molecules were each tagged by a template-switch adaptor with 12 random nucleotides. TCRdb recomputed calls from the 5' RACE reads with MiXCR, one row per CDR3 protein. The table includes hundreds of thousands of distinct CDR3 sequences, approximately 60% detected once. Germline-derived CDR1 and CDR2 are ENHRY and SYGVKD. This CDR3 region has 15 residues. With 10 bases clipped from V and 6 bases from J, the junction kept 9 bases outside the gene matches. The data stem from a study of blood T cells in healthy people across ages. Study outcomes and limitations: Conclusively comparing naive with antigen-experienced cells was impossible with unsorted PBMCs. Age showed a roughly linear inverse relationship with TCR beta diversity per million T cells.

Sequenced material: blood. The J gene is TRBJ2-3, the V gene TRBV10-3, with 14 bases identical to TRBD2. The sequence was collected from a man aged 35-49 years in good health. The CDR3 region is CARTGTSGSRDTQYF. CDR3 DNA sequence: TGTGCCAGAACCGGGACTAGCGGGAGTCGGGATACGCAGTATTTT.